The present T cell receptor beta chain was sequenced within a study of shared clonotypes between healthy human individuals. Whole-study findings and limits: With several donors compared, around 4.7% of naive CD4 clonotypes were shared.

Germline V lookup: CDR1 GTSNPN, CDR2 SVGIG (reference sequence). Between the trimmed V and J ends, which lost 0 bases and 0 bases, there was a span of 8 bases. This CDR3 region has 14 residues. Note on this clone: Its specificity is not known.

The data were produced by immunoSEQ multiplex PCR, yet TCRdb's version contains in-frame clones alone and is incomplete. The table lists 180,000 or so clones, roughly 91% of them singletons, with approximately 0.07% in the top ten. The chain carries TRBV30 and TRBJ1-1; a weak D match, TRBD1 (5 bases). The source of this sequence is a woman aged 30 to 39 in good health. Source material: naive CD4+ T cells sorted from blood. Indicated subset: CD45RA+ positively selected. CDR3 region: CAWSVGLMNTEAFF. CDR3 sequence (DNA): TGTGCCTGGAGTGTGGGACTTATGAACACTGAAGCTTTCTTT.